A single TCR beta chain is shown here with its context. This entry is derived from a study of blood T cell repertoires in COVID-19. Study context: Material from acute and convalescent COVID-19 was sourced from the United States, Italy and Spain.

CDR1 and CDR2 from the germline V gene are SGHAT and FQDESV (reference sequence). This CDR3 region has 14 residues. The V and J ends lost 3 bases and 0 bases respectively, with 8 bases between them. Sequencing was performed with immunoSEQ multiplex PCR; in TCRdb, only in-frame clones are kept and a portion is missing. The table lists just over 200,000 clones, around 84% of them singletons, with 4.5% to 7.5% in the top ten. This clonotype was obtained from an elderly man with acute or convalescent COVID-19. V is TRBV11-1 and J is TRBJ2-5; no clear D. What was sequenced was peripheral blood. The CDR3 here is CASSFGKYQETQYF. CDR3 DNA: TGTGCCAGCAGCTTTGGCAAGTACCAAGAGACCCAGTACTTC. The full variable domain, completed using reference TRBV11-1 and TRBJ2-5, is EAEVAQSPRYKITEKSQAVAFWCDPISGHATLYWYRQILGQGPELLVQFQDESVVDDSQLPKDRFSAERLKGVDSTLKIQPAELGDSAMYLCASSFGKYQETQYFGPGTRLLVL.